These T cell receptor beta chains were read from a single sample in a study of CD8 T cells in ankylosing spondylitis. One entry per CDR3 protein results from TCRdb running MiXCR on the 5' RACE reads. Of some 290,000 distinct CDR3 sequences in the sample, about 20% are singletons; the top ten hold 7.5% to 9.5%. Specimen: blood, either unsorted or a sorted T cell fraction (not recorded which). The receptors originated from a male donor with ankylosing spondylitis or in good health (not recorded which). CDR3s include the opening cysteine and the closing phenylalanine or tryptophan. A D gene is named only where the DNA matches it firmly. A row's size may be missing; if present it is once, few, many or a size class.

D gene,clone size,J gene,V gene,CDR3 protein,CDR3 DNA
NA,NA,TRBJ2-1,TRBV20-1,CSALGGRSYNEQFF,TGCAGTGCCCTCGGGGGACGCTCCTACAATGAGCAGTTCTTC
NA,NA,TRBJ2-1,TRBV12-3/TRBV12-4,CASSRLEQFF,TGTGCCAGCAGCCGCCTTGAGCAGTTCTTC
NA,few,TRBJ1-5,TRBV6-1,CASSEAGGGYSNQPQHF,TGTGCCAGCAGTGAAGCAGGCGGGGGTTATAGCAATCAGCCCCAGCATTTT
TRBD2,few,TRBJ2-2,TRBV3-1,CASTPLAGGGTGELFF,TGTGCCAGCACCCCACTAGCGGGGGGGGGCACCGGGGAGCTGTTTTTT
NA,many,TRBJ2-2,TRBV20-1,CSAVRDGTNTGELFF,TGCAGTGCCGTGCGGGACGGAACGAACACCGGGGAGCTGTTTTTT
TRBD1,NA,TRBJ1-5,TRBV20-1,CSTDRGVQPQHF,TGCAGCACGGACAGGGGCGTTCAGCCCCAGCATTTT
TRBD1,few,TRBJ2-6,TRBV5-4,CASSLTGTGRSSGANVLTF,TGTGCCAGCAGCTTGACCGGGACAGGGCGCTCCTCTGGGGCCAACGTCCTGACTTTC
NA,many,TRBJ1-2,TRBV29-1,CSVDRGDPGYTF,TGCAGCGTTGATCGTGGGGATCCGGGCTACACCTTC
NA,many,TRBJ2-4,TRBV11-2,CASSLEGLGSKNIQYF,TGTGCCAGCAGCTTAGAGGGGTTGGGATCCAAAAACATTCAGTACTTC
TRBD1,few,TRBJ1-6,TRBV5-5,CASSLAIGGDNSPLHF,TGTGCCAGCAGCTTGGCGATAGGGGGCGATAATTCACCCCTCCACTTT
NA,few,TRBJ1-1,TRBV28,CASMEAYTEAFF,TGTGCCAGCATGGAGGCCTACACTGAAGCTTTCTTT
TRBD2,few,TRBJ2-3,TRBV5-1,CASSLEGGPSTDTQYF,TGCGCCAGCAGCTTGGAGGGAGGGCCTAGCACAGATACGCAGTATTTT
TRBD1,NA,TRBJ1-2,TRBV19,CASSPWDRRKFNYGYTF,TGTGCCAGTAGCCCCTGGGACAGGCGAAAATTTAACTATGGCTACACCTTC
TRBD1,NA,TRBJ2-3,TRBV5-1,CASSWTSGTGSTDTQYF,TGCGCCAGCAGCTGGACGTCAGGGACAGGGAGCACAGATACGCAGTATTTT
NA,many,TRBJ2-3,TRBV19,CASSIDPRSTDTQYF,TGTGCCAGTAGTATAGATCCCAGAAGCACAGATACGCAGTATTTT
NA,NA,TRBJ1-5,TRBV20-1,CSAREDSQVWQPQHF,TGCAGTGCTAGAGAGGACAGCCAGGTTTGGCAGCCCCAGCATTTT
NA,NA,TRBJ1-2,TRBV9,CASRGPGIGYTF,TGTGCCAGCAGAGGACCGGGCATAGGCTACACCTTC
TRBD2,NA,TRBJ2-5,TRBV20-1,CSARDLIAGGPLRETQYF,TGCAGTGCTAGAGATCTCATAGCGGGAGGTCCCCTTAGGGAGACCCAGTACTTC
NA,NA,TRBJ2-1,TRBV5-1,CASSLRLEGENEQFF,TGCGCCAGCAGCTTGAGACTAGAGGGGGAAAATGAGCAGTTCTTC
NA,NA,TRBJ2-6,TRBV27,CASRQAGANVLTF,TGTGCCAGCAGACAGGCTGGGGCCAACGTCCTGACTTTC
NA,many,TRBJ2-1,TRBV11-1,CASRPSGAQGYNEQFF,TGTGCCAGCAGACCTTCAGGTGCCCAGGGCTACAATGAGCAGTTCTTC
NA,NA,TRBJ2-3,TRBV6-1,CASSQRASSTDTQYF,TGTGCCAGCAGTCAACGGGCTAGCAGCACAGATACGCAGTATTTT
NA,few,TRBJ1-2,TRBV20-1,CSGAAGDVYGYTF,TGCAGTGGAGCGGCAGGGGACGTCTATGGCTACACCTTC
NA,NA,TRBJ1-4,TRBV20-1,CSAREDTPNEKLFF,TGCAGTGCTAGAGAAGACACGCCTAATGAAAAACTGTTTTTT
TRBD1,few,TRBJ2-1,TRBV5-1,CASSLDVRQGSPNEQFF,TGCGCCAGCAGCTTGGACGTTAGACAGGGTAGCCCCAATGAGCAGTTCTTC
NA,NA,TRBJ2-6,TRBV2,CAGGIWGTGANVLTF,TGTGCCGGCGGTATCTGGGGAACTGGGGCCAACGTCCTGACTTTC
NA,NA,TRBJ1-2,TRBV15,CATSRDPGLGYGYTF,TGTGCCACCAGCAGAGATCCAGGGCTGGGCTATGGCTACACCTTC
NA,few,TRBJ1-5,TRBV12-3/TRBV12-4,CASTPGRGQPQHF,TGTGCCAGCACTCCAGGGAGGGGTCAGCCCCAGCATTTT
TRBD2,NA,TRBJ2-3,TRBV5-1,CASSPYTSGSTDTQYF,TGCGCCAGCAGCCCCTATACTAGCGGGAGCACAGATACGCAGTATTTT
TRBD2,NA,TRBJ2-2,TRBV7-3,CASSSGTSGGAGELFF,TGTGCCAGCAGCTCCGGGACTAGCGGGGGAGCCGGGGAGCTGTTTTTT
NA,once,TRBJ1-4,TRBV27,CASSKLSSGNEKLFF,TGTGCCAGCAGCAAACTCAGCAGTGGTAATGAAAAACTGTTTTTT
NA,few,TRBJ2-3,TRBV29-1,CSVDGGPTDTQYF,TGCAGCGTTGACGGGGGGCCCACAGATACGCAGTATTTT
TRBD2,NA,TRBJ2-1,TRBV5-1,CASSLAGREAYNEQFF,TGCGCCAGCAGCTTGGCGGGTCGGGAGGCCTACAATGAGCAGTTCTTC
NA,NA,TRBJ1-5,TRBV15,CATSRDLGGTSQHF,TGTGCCACCAGCAGAGATCTCGGCGGGACGTCCCAGCATTTT
NA,few,TRBJ1-1,TRBV5-1,CASSLMRGRDTEAFF,TGCGCCAGCAGCTTGATGAGGGGAAGGGACACTGAAGCTTTCTTT
NA,once,TRBJ2-5,TRBV5-1,CASSFGLWGEKRTEQETQYF,TGCGCCAGCAGCTTCGGGTTATGGGGGGAAAAACGAACCGAACAAGAGACCCAGTACTTC
TRBD1,NA,TRBJ1-6,TRBV7-9,CASSQDRTFGPLHF,TGTGCCAGCAGCCAGGACAGGACCTTTGGTCCCCTCCACTTT
TRBD2,NA,TRBJ2-2,TRBV5-1,CASSLVAGVSDGELFF,TGCGCCAGCAGCTTGGTTGCGGGAGTATCGGACGGGGAGCTGTTTTTT
TRBD2,few,TRBJ2-1,TRBV30,CAWTQPGLARNEQFF,TGTGCCTGGACACAACCGGGACTAGCGCGCAATGAGCAGTTCTTC
NA,NA,TRBJ2-3,TRBV5-1,CASSFDGGRTDTQYF,TGCGCCAGCAGCTTTGACGGGGGTCGCACAGATACGCAGTATTTT
NA,NA,TRBJ1-1,TRBV30,CAWSVVPNTEAFF,TGTGCCTGGAGTGTGGTACCGAACACTGAAGCTTTCTTT
NA,NA,TRBJ2-2,TRBV20-1,CSAGSNTGELFF,TGCAGTGCTGGGTCTAACACCGGGGAGCTGTTTTTT
TRBD1,many,TRBJ2-3,TRBV5-1,CASSRTGDRVDTQYF,TGCGCCAGCAGCCGGACAGGGGATAGGGTGGATACGCAGTATTTT
NA,many,TRBJ1-1,TRBV15,CATSRDVSGNTEAFF,TGTGCCACCAGCAGAGATGTATCGGGGAACACTGAAGCTTTCTTT
NA,NA,TRBJ2-3,TRBV4-1,CASSQDFIASSTDTQYF,TGCGCCAGCAGCCAAGATTTCATAGCCTCTAGCACAGATACGCAGTATTTT
TRBD1,few,TRBJ1-5,TRBV5-5,CASSLTGTDNQPQHF,TGTGCCAGCAGCTTGACGGGGACAGACAATCAGCCCCAGCATTTT
TRBD1,many,TRBJ1-5,TRBV12-3/TRBV12-4,CASSSGTGGRDQPQHF,TGTGCCAGCAGTTCCGGGACAGGGGGCAGGGATCAGCCCCAGCATTTT
NA,NA,TRBJ2-5,TRBV27,CASSQGHMPETQYF,TGTGCCAGCAGTCAGGGACATATGCCGGAGACCCAGTACTTC
TRBD1,NA,TRBJ2-2,TRBV3-1,CASSWDRLNTGELFF,TGTGCCAGCAGCTGGGACAGGTTGAACACCGGGGAGCTGTTTTTT
TRBD1,few,TRBJ2-3,TRBV29-1,CSVGGLTGWTDTQYF,TGCAGCGTTGGGGGATTGACAGGGTGGACAGATACGCAGTATTTT
TRBD2,NA,TRBJ2-3,TRBV6-2/TRBV6-3,CASNRERGAPQVTQYF,TGTGCCAGCAATCGGGAGCGGGGGGCCCCCCAAGTTACGCAGTATTTT
NA,few,TRBJ2-5,TRBV10-3,CAIGGETQYF,TGTGCCATCGGAGGGGAGACCCAGTACTTC
NA,few,TRBJ1-6,TRBV5-1,CASSLEGGLNSPLHF,TGCGCCAGCAGCTTGGAGGGGGGCCTGAATTCACCCCTCCACTTT
NA,NA,TRBJ1-1,TRBV6-1,CASSARWGANTEAFF,TGTGCCAGCAGTGCCCGTTGGGGGGCGAACACTGAAGCTTTCTTT
TRBD2,many,TRBJ2-5,TRBV9,CASSERLAGGRETQYF,TGTGCCAGCAGCGAACGACTAGCGGGGGGGCGGGAGACCCAGTACTTC